Only one count was recorded for the clone carrying this T cell receptor beta chain. The antigen is undetermined. The data stem from a study of cytomegalovirus exposure and HLA in healthy donors. Study-level results: Overall, around 160 TCR beta chains were annotated as cytomegalovirus-associated.

The PCR was carried out with 60 Vbeta primers and 13 Jbeta primers. Here immunoSEQ multiplex PCR was the method, and the copy in TCRdb shows in-frame clones only, minus some. The sample lists about 130,000 clones; 70% to 80% were seen once. V was trimmed by 2 bases and J by 2 bases, leaving 17 bases between them. Germline lookup yields CDR1 SGDLS and CDR2 YYNGEE. This CDR3 spans 16 amino acids. Likely unrecorded immune exposures existed in these nominally healthy donors. The TCR originated in a woman in her sixties or seventies in good health and CMV-seropositive. The chain recombines TRBV9 with TRBJ2-7; tentative D call: TRBD1 (6 bases). The material sequenced was PBMCs. For the CDR3, the DNA is TGTGCCAGCAGCGTGGGGATGGACAGCGCGGCCTACGAGCAGTACTTC. Protein product: CASSVGMDSAAYEQYF.